The present entry profiles one TCR beta chain with its context. Its antigen is still unknown. The CDR3 has 11 residues. Germline V gene lookup returns CDR1 SGHDN and CDR2 FVKESK. The data are from a study of T cells expressing NK-cell markers. Turning to the study itself: Among the eight sequenced donors, seven tested HCMV-seropositive and one tested seronegative. Study-wide results and caveats: These clonotypes, the leaders elsewhere, also led the CD3+CD56-NKG2C+ fraction in several donors.

Following a re-call of the 5' RACE reads, TCRdb has one entry per CDR3 protein and lacks DNA. In all, the sample yields 500,000 or so distinct CDR3 sequences. The sample was blood T cells: a sorted CD56 or NKG2C T cell subset, CD4+ or CD8+ T cells, or bulk PBMC T cells (not recorded which). This TCR was recovered from a man between 18 and 35 years old in good health. The rearrangement links TRBV14 to TRBJ2-7. Here the CDR3 reads CASSLSTKQYF.